This T cell receptor (beta chain) was profiled in a study of early T cells in non-severe SARS-CoV-2 infection. This clonotype has at least ten counts. Germline CDR1 MNHNS, CDR2 SASEGT. V was cut by 2 bases and J by 2 bases, with 9 bases left in between. The CDR3 loop spans 14 amino acids. TCRdb redid the calling of the 5' RACE reads with MiXCR, one entry per CDR3 protein. In the table there are 25,000 to 30,000 distinct CDR3 sequences, around 6% of which are singletons. The source was whole blood, collected at baseline. This sequence joins TRBV6-1 and TRBJ1-1; tentative D call: TRBD1 (6 bases). This sequence originates from an adult who was a healthcare worker with PCR-confirmed SARS-CoV-2 infection or an uninfected control (not recorded which). The CDR3 region is CASSERQENTEAFF. The DNA of the CDR3 is TGTGCCAGCAGTGAAAGACAGGAAAACACTGAAGCTTTCTTT.